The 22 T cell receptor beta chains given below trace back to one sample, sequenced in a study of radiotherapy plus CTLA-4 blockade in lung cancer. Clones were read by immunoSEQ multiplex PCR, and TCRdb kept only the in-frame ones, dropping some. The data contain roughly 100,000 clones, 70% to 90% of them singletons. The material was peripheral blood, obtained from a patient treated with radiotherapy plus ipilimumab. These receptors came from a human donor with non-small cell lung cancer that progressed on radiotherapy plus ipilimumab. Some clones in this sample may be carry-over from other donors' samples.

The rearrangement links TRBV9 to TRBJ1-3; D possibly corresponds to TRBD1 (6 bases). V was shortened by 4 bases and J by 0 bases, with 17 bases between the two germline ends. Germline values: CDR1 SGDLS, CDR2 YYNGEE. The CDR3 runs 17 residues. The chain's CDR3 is CASSPYEGEDSGNTIYF. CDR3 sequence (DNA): TGTGCCAGCAGCCCCTACGAGGGGGAAGACTCTGGAAACACCATATATTTT.

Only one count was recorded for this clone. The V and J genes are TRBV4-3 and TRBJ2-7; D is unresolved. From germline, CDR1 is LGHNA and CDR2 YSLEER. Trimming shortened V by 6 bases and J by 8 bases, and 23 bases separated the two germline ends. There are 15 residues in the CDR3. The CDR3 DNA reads TGCGCCAGCAGTCATCTAGGCATGGGGTATACGAAGCAGTACTTC. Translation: CASSHLGMGYTKQYF.

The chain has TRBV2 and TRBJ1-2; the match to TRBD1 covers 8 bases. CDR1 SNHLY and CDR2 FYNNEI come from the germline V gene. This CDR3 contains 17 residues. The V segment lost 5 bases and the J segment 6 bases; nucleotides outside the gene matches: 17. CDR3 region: CASSPATGVWSRDGYTF. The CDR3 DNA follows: TGTGCCAGCAGTCCCGCGACAGGGGTCTGGTCCAGGGATGGCTACACCTTC.

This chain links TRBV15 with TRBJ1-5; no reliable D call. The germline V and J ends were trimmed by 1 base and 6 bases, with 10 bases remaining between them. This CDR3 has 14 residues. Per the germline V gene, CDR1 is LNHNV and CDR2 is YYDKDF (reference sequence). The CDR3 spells CATSRGGMGQPQHF. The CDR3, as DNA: TGTGCCACCAGCAGAGGAGGGATGGGTCAGCCCCAGCATTTT.

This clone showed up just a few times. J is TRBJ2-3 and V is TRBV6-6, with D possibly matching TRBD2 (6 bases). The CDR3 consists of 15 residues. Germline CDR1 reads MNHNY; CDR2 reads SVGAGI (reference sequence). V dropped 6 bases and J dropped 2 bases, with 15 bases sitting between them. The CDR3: CASSHGTLNTDTQYF. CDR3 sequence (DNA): TGTGCCAGCAGCCACGGGACTCTAAACACAGATACGCAGTATTTT.

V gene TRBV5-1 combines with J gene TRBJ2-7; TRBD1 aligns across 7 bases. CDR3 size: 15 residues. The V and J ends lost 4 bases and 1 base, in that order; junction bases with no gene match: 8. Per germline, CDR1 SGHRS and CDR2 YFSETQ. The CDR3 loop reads CASSVTGLASYEQYF. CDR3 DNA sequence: TGCGCCAGCAGCGTGACAGGGTTGGCTTCCTACGAGCAGTACTTC.

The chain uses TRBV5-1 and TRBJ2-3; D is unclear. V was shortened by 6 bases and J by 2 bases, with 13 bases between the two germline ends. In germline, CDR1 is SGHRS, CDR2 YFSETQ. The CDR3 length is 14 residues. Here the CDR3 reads CASTSLEPTDTQYF. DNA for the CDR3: TGCGCCAGCACCTCGTTGGAGCCCACAGATACGCAGTATTTT.

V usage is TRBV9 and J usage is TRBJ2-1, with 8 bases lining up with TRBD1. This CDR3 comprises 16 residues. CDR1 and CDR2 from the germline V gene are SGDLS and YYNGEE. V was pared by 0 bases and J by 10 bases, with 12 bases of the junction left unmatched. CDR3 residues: CASSVGVRQGRKEQFF. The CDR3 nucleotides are TGTGCCAGCAGCGTAGGGGTGCGACAGGGGCGAAAAGAGCAGTTCTTC.

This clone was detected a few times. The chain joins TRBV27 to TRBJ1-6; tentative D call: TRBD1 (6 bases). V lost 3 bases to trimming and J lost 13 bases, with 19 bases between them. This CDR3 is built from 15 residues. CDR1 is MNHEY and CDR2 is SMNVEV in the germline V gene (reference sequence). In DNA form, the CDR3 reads TGTGCCAGCAGTTTCGGTGCACAGGGAGGATCCCCCCTCCACTTT. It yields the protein CASSFGAQGGSPLHF.

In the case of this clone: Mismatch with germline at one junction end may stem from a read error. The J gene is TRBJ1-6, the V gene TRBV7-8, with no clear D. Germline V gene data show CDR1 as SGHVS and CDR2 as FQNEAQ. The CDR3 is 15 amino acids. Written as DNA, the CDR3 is TGTGCCAGCAGCTTAAATACAGCTGTTAATTCTCCCCTCCACTTT. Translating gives CASSLNTAVNSPLHF.

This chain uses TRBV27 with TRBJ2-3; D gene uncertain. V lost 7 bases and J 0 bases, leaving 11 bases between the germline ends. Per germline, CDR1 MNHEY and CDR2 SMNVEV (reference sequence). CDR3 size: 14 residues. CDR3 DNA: TGTGCCAGCATGCCTAGTTGGAGCACAGATACGCAGTATTTT. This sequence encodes CASMPSWSTDTQYF.

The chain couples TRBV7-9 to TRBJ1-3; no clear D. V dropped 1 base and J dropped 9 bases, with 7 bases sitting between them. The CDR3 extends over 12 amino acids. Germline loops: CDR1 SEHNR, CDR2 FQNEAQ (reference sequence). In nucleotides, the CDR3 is TGTGCCAGCAGCTTAGTTGCCGGCACCATATATTTT. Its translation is CASSLVAGTIYF.

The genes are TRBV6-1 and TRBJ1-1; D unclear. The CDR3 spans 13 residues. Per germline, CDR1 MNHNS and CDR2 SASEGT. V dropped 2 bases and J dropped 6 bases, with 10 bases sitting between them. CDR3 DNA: TGTGCCAGCAGTGAAAATGGGCTAGCTGAAGCTTTCTTT. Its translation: CASSENGLAEAFF.

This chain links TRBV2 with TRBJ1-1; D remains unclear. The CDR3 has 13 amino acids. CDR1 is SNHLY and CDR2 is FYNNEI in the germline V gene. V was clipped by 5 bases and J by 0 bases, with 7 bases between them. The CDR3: CASSLVVNTEAFF. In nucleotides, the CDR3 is TGTGCCAGCAGTCTTGTAGTGAACACTGAAGCTTTCTTT.

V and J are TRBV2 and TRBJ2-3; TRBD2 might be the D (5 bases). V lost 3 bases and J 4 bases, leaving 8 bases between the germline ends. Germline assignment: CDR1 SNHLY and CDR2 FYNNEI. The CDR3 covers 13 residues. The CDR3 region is CASSEGSADTQYF. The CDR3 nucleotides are TGTGCCAGCAGTGAGGGGAGCGCAGATACGCAGTATTTT.

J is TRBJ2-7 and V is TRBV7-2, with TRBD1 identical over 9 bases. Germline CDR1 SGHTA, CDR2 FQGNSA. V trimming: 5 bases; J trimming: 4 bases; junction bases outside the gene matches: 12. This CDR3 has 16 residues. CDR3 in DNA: TGTGCCAGCAGCGCGGCGGTGGGGACAGGGCTGTACGAGCAGTACTTC. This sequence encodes CASSAAVGTGLYEQYF.

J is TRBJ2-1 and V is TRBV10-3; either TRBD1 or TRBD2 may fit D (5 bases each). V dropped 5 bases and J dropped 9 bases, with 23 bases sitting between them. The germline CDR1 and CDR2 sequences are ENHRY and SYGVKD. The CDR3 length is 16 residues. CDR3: CAISPRDGNFDSEQFF. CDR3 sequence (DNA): TGTGCCATCAGTCCTAGGGACGGTAATTTTGATAGTGAGCAGTTCTTC.

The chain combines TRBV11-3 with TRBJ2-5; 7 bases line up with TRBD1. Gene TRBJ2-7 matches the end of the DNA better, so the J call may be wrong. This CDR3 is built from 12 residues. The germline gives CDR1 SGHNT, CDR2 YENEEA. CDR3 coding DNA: TGTGCCAGCAGCGCAGGGGGCTACGAGCAGTACTTC. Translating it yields CASSAGGYEQYF.

The CDR3 bases are TGTGCCAGCAGCCCGAGGACACGGGGGAACACTGAAGCTTTCTTT. Translated, it gives CASSPRTRGNTEAFF. J is TRBJ1-1 and V is TRBV7-6, with D tentatively TRBD1 (5 bases). Germline values: CDR1 SGHVS, CDR2 FNYEAQ. V gave up 5 bases and J gave up 1 base, with 14 bases separating them. The length of the CDR3 is 15 residues.

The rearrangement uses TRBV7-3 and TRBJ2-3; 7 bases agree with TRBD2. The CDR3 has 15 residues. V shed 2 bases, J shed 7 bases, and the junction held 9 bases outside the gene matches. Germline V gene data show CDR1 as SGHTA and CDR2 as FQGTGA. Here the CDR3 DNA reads TGTGCCAGCAGCTTACAGGCGGGGGAGCGCTATACGCAGTATTTT. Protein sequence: CASSLQAGERYTQYF. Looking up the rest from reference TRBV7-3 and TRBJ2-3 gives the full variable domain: GAGVSQTPSNKVTEKGKYVELRCDPISGHTALYWYRQSLGQGPEFLIYFQGTGAADDSGLPNDRFFAVRPEGSVSTLKIQRTERGDSAVYLCASSLQAGERYTQYFGPGTRLTVL.

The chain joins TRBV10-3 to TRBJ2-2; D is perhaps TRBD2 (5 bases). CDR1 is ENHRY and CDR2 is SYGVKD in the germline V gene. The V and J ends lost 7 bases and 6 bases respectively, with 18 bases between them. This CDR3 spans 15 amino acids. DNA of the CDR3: TGTGCCATCACTCTGGACGGCCGCGGGTCCGGGGAGCTGTTTTTT. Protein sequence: CAITLDGRGSGELFF.

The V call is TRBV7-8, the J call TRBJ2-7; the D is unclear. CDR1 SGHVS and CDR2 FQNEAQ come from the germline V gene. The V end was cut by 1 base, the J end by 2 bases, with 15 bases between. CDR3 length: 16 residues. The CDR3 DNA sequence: TGTGCCAGCAGCTTAGAAAATCCTGACTCGACCTACGAGCAGTACTTC. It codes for CASSLENPDSTYEQYF.